This T cell receptor (beta chain) appears in the sequencing data of a study of blood T cell repertoires in COVID-19. On the study more broadly: The study drew acute and convalescent COVID-19 samples from the United States, Italy and Spain. The analysed material was cDNA or gDNA that came from T cells, B-cell-depleted T cells, or PBMCs.

This CDR3 comprises 15 residues. CDR1 and CDR2 (germline): SGHRS, YFSETQ. V dropped 4 bases and J dropped 9; count of bases not matched to a gene: 8. In the authors' methods: Quantification of nucleated cells was approximated via reference gene primer amplification. The repertoire was sequenced with immunoSEQ multiplex PCR; TCRdb's copy has only in-frame clones and lacks some. V and J calls and clone size follow that table, whereas D and trimming were derived from the DNA. The table shows 200,000 to 300,000 clones, with around 82% occurring only once. This chain uses TRBV5-1 with TRBJ2-1; 12 nucleotides line up with TRBD1. Specimen: peripheral blood. The source of this sequence is a woman between 65 and 79 years old with acute or convalescent COVID-19. Written as DNA, the CDR3 is TGCGCCAGCAGCCAGGGACAGGGGGCGCAGGGTGAGCAGTTCTTC. It encodes CASSQGQGAQGEQFF.